These T cell receptor beta chains were read from a single sample in a study of glioma-infiltrating T cells after dendritic cell vaccination. This table comes from immunoSEQ multiplex PCR, and its TCRdb copy is limited to in-frame clones, with some not included. In the table there are tens of thousands of clones, around 86% of which are singletons. Source: blood, taken after dendritic cell vaccination. These receptor sequences come from a human donor with glioblastoma. The CDR3 runs from the conserved cysteine through the conserved F or W. Each record gives: D gene, clone size, V gene, J gene, CDR3 DNA, CDR3 protein. The D gene is left open where the match is weak. Some rows have no size entry. The others give once, few or many, or a class for an expanded clone.

.	.	TRBV6-4	TRBJ2-1	TGTGCCAGCAGTGACAGGGGGGGGCTTGGGAGCGAGCAGTTCTTC	CASSDRGGLGSEQFF
.	.	TRBV10-1	TRBJ2-7	TGCGCCAGCAGAAGAGGGTGGTTCGCGAGAGAAAACTACGAGCAGTACTTC	CASRRGWFARENYEQYF
.	.	TRBV19	TRBJ1-5	TGTGCCAGTAGTGCCTCGGGAGGCCAGCCCCAGCATTTT	CASSASGGQPQHF
.	.	TRBV5-1	TRBJ2-3	TGCGCCAGCAGCTGGGCAGGGGAAGCAGATACGCAGTATTTT	CASSWAGEADTQYF
TRBD1	.	TRBV5-5	TRBJ2-7	TGTGCCAGCAGCTTGGACCCCGGGACAGGGGGATACGAGCAGTACTTC	CASSLDPGTGGYEQYF
TRBD2	.	TRBV7-3	TRBJ2-7	TGTGCCAGCAGCCCAGGCCGGGGGGGCTCCTACGAGCAGTACTTC	CASSPGRGGSYEQYF
.	.	TRBV27	TRBJ1-5	TGTGCCAGCAGTTTATGGGGGTCGGACAGATTTAGCAATCAGCCCCAGCATTTT	CASSLWGSDRFSNQPQHF
TRBD1	.	TRBV30	TRBJ1-1	TGTGCCTGGAGTGTACAGGGACAGGGGGCGTTCACTGAAGCTTTCTTT	CAWSVQGQGAFTEAFF
TRBD2	.	TRBV5-5	TRBJ2-5	TGTGCCAGCAGCCCGCCGGGAGGGGGGTGGGGAGAGACCCAGTACTTC	CASSPPGGGWGETQYF
TRBD1	.	TRBV5-4	TRBJ1-2	TGTGCCAGCAGCCCCCCGGGACAGCAGAATGGCTACACCTTC	CASSPPGQQNGYTF
TRBD2	.	TRBV7-9	TRBJ2-3	TGTGCCAGCAGCCCAGGGGCTAGCGGGGGCCTACCTAGCACAGATACGCAGTATTTT	CASSPGASGGLPSTDTQYF
.	.	TRBV5-5	TRBJ2-3	TGTGCCAGCAGCCCTACCTCTCTCACAGATACGCAGTATTTT	CASSPTSLTDTQYF
.	.	TRBV2	TRBJ2-1	TGTGCCAGCAGTGAACTACTAGCCGATGAGCAGTTCTTC	CASSELLADEQFF
TRBD1	.	TRBV5-6	TRBJ1-1	TGTGCCAGCAGTCCCGCGACCAGGGGGCATACTGAAGCTTTCTTT	CASSPATRGHTEAFF
TRBD2	.	TRBV29-1	TRBJ2-1	TGCAGCGCCCGGACTAGCGGGAGGTTTTACAATGAGCAGTTCTTC	CSARTSGRFYNEQFF
.	.	TRBV29-1	TRBJ1-2	TGCAGCCTATCTGCGGGGGGCGGCGATGGCTACACCTTC	CSLSAGGGDGYTF
.	.	TRBV6-5	TRBJ2-7	TGTGCCACTTGGAGGTACGAGCAGTACTTC	CATWRYEQYF
.	.	TRBV5-1	TRBJ1-1	TGCGCCAGCAGCTTGCAGGCTTTCCCCACGAACACTGAAGCTTTCTTT	CASSLQAFPTNTEAFF
.	.	TRBV6-5	TRBJ2-1	TGTGCCAGCAGGGGGGCCGCGGGGGTGTATGAGCAGTTCTTC	CASRGAAGVYEQFF
TRBD1	.	TRBV7-8	TRBJ1-5	TGTGCCAGCAGCTCGGCGCGGACAGGGTATGAACAGCCCCAGCATTTT	CASSSARTGYEQPQHF
.	.	TRBV29-1	TRBJ1-1	TGCAGCGGGGGGCGTCAGTCAGGCACTGAAGCTTTCTTT	CSGGRQSGTEAFF
.	.	TRBV13	TRBJ2-1	TGTGCCAGCAGCACCCGGTCGGGATCGGATGAGCAGTTCTTC	CASSTRSGSDEQFF
.	.	TRBV10-2	TRBJ1-1	TGCGCCAGCAGTCTACCCCGGGGGAGTAACACTGAAGCTTTCTTT	CASSLPRGSNTEAFF
.	once	TRBV7-9	TRBJ1-4	TGTGCCAGCAGCTTTATACCGGACAGCCCAACTAATGAAAAACTGTTTTTT	CASSFIPDSPTNEKLFF
TRBD2	.	TRBV9	TRBJ2-3	TGTGCCAGCAGCTACCGACTAGCGGGAGGTGCAGATACGCAGTATTTT	CASSYRLAGGADTQYF
.	.	TRBV5-8	TRBJ2-7	TGTGCCAGCAGCTTGGAATCGGCAGGAGGCGCCTTGTACTTC	CASSLESAGGALYF
.	.	TRBV5-1	TRBJ1-2	TGCGCCAGCAGCTTGGAAGAGGGAGGCTACACCTTC	CASSLEEGGYTF